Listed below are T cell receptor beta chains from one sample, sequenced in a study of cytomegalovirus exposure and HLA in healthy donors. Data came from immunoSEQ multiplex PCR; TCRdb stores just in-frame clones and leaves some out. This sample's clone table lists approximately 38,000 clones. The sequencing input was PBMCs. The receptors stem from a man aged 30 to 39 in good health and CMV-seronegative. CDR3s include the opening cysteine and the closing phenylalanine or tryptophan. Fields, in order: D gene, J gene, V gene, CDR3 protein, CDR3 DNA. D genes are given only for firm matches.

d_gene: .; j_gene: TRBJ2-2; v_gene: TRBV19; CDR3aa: CASHGSRAGTGELFF; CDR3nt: TGTGCCAGTCACGGTTCTAGGGCGGGGACCGGGGAGCTGTTTTTT
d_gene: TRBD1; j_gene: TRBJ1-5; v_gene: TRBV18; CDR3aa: CASSPPGTGFGQPQHF; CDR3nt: TGTGCCAGTTCACCACCCGGGACAGGGTTCGGTCAGCCCCAGCATTTT
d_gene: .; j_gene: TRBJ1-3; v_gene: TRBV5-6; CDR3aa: CASTSSGNTIYF; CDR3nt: TGTGCCAGCACCTCTTCTGGAAACACCATATATTTT
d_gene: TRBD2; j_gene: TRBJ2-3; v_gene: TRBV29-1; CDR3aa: CSVDGEGPDTQYF; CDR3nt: TGCAGCGTTGACGGGGAGGGTCCAGATACGCAGTATTTT
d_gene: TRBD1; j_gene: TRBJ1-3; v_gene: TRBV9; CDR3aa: CASSVTGDSGNTIYF; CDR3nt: TGTGCCAGCAGCGTGACAGGGGACTCTGGAAACACCATATATTTT
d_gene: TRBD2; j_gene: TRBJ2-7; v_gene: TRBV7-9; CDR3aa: CASSLRREGFAYEQYF; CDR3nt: TGTGCCAGCAGCTTAAGGCGGGAGGGCTTTGCCTACGAGCAGTACTTC
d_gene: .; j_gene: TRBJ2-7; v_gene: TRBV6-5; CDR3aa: CASSYGDARSYEQYF; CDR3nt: TGTGCCAGCAGTTACGGAGATGCCCGCTCCTACGAGCAGTACTTC
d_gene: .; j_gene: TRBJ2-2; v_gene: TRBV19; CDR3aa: CASNFRQGVAGELFF; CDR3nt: TGTGCCAGTAATTTTAGGCAGGGCGTCGCCGGGGAGCTGTTTTTT
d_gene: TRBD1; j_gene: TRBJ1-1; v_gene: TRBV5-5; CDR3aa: CASREQGARQLTEAFF; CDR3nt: TGTGCCAGCAGGGAACAGGGGGCGCGGCAACTCACTGAAGCTTTCTTT
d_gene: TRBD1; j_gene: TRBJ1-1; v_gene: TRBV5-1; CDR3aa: CASSLKDRGGTEAFF; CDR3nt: TGCGCCAGCAGCTTGAAGGACAGGGGAGGCACTGAAGCTTTCTTT
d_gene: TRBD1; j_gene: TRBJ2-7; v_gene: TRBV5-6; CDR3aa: CASSGDRGDEQYF; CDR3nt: TGTGCCAGCAGCGGGGACAGGGGCGACGAGCAGTACTTC
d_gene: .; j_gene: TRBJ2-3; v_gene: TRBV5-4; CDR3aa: CASSLDVAPVGTQYF; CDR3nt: TGTGCCAGCAGCTTGGACGTTGCCCCGGTCGGTACGCAGTATTTT
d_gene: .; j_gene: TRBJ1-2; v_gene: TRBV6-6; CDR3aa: CASSYRGGDYGYTF; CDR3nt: TGTGCCAGCAGTTATAGGGGCGGTGACTATGGCTACACCTTC
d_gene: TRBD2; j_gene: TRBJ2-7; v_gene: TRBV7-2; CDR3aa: CASSLELAAEQYF; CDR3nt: TGTGCCAGCAGCTTAGAACTAGCGGCCGAGCAGTACTTC
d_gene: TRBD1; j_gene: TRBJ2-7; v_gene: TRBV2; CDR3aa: CASKRDRAAYEQYF; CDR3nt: TGTGCCAGCAAACGGGACAGGGCGGCCTACGAGCAGTACTTC
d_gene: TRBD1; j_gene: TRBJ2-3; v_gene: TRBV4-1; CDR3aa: CASSLSGQGGLQAPDTQYF; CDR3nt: TGCGCCAGCAGCCTGAGTGGACAGGGGGGACTACAGGCCCCGGATACGCAGTATTTT
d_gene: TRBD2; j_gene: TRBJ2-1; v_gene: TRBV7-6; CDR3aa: CASSLSGTRYNEQFF; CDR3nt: TGTGCCAGCAGCTTAAGCGGGACGCGATACAATGAGCAGTTCTTC
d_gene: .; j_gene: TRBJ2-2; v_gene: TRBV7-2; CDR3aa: CASSFVRVPLELFF; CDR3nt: TGTGCCAGCAGCTTCGTTCGAGTACCGCTGGAGCTGTTTTTT
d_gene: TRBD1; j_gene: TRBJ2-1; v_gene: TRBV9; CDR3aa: CASSGGTGYNEQFF; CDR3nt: TGTGCCAGCAGCGGAGGGACAGGGTACAATGAGCAGTTCTTC
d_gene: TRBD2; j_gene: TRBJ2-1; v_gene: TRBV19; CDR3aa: CASRVWSGRNHEQFF; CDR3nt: TGTGCCAGTAGAGTTTGGAGCGGGAGAAATCATGAGCAGTTCTTC
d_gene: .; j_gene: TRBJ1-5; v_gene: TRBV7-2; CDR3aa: CASSLGPNQPQHF; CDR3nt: TGTGCCAGCAGCTTAGGTCCAAATCAGCCCCAGCATTTT
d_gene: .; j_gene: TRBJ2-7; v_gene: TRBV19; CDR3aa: CASSIGQPYEQYF; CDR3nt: TGTGCCAGTAGTATCGGACAGCCCTACGAGCAGTACTTC
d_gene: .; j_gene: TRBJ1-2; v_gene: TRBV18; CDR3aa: CASSPPFYPTGGYTF; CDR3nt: TGTGCCAGCTCACCACCATTCTACCCAACTGGTGGCTACACCTTC
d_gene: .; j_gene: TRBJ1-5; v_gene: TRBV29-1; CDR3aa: CSVAWALNQPQHF; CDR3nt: TGCAGCGTCGCCTGGGCCTTAAATCAGCCCCAGCATTTT
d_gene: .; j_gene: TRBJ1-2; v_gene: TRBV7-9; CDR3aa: CASSFPRRVYGYTF; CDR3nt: TGTGCCAGCAGCTTCCCCAGACGGGTCTATGGCTACACCTTC
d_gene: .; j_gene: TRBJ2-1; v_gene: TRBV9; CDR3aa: CASSPRQYNEQFF; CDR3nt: TGTGCCAGCAGCCCCCGACAGTACAATGAGCAGTTCTTC
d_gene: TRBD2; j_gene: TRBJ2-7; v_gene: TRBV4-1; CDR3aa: CASSARPLAEGNEQYF; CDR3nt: TGCGCCAGCAGCGCCAGGCCCCTAGCGGAGGGGAACGAGCAGTACTTC
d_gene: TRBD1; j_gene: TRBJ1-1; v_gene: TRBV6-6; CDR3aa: CASSRRDRGAFF; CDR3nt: TGTGCCAGCAGTCGACGGGACAGAGGAGCTTTCTTT
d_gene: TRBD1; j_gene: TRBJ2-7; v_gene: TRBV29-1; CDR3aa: CSVVGQGTYEQYF; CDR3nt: TGCAGCGTTGTGGGACAGGGGACCTACGAGCAGTACTTC
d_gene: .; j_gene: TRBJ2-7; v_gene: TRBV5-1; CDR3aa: CASSLLGHSYEQYF; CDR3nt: TGCGCCAGCAGCTTATTGGGACATAGTTACGAGCAGTACTTC
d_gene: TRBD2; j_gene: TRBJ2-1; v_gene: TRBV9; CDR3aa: CASSPHTAGGYNEQFF; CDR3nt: TGTGCCAGCAGCCCCCATACCGCGGGAGGATACAATGAGCAGTTCTTC
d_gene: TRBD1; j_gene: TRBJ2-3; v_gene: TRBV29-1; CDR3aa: CSVDHDRGYTDTQYF; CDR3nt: TGCAGCGTGGACCATGACAGGGGGTACACAGATACGCAGTATTTT
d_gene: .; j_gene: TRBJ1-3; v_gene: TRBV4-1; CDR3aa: CASSQEGGGRGEDTIYF; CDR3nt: TGCGCCAGCAGCCAAGAGGGGGGGGGCAGGGGTGAGGACACCATATATTTT
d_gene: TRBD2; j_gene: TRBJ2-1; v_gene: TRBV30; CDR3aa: CAWSVGPGGYNEQFF; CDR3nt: TGTGCCTGGAGTGTAGGCCCGGGAGGGTACAATGAGCAGTTCTTC
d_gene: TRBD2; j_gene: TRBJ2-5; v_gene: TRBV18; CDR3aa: CASSIIGSGGSQETQYF; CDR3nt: TGTGCCAGCTCAATTATCGGGAGCGGGGGGTCTCAAGAGACCCAGTACTTC
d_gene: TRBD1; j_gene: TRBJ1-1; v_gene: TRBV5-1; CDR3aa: CASSFRDRGSLGAEAFF; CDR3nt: TGCGCCAGCAGCTTCCGGGACAGGGGCTCCTTGGGGGCTGAAGCTTTCTTT
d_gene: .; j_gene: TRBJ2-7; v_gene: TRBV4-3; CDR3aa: CASSQEAHYEQYF; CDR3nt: TGCGCCAGCAGCCAAGAGGCCCACTACGAGCAGTACTTC
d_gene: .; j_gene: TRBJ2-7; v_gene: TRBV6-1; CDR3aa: CASSEDQQVEYF; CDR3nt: TGTGCCAGCAGTGAAGATCAACAGGTCGAGTACTTC
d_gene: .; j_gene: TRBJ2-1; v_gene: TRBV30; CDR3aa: CACRALDNEQFF; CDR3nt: TGTGCCTGCCGCGCTTTGGACAATGAGCAGTTCTTC
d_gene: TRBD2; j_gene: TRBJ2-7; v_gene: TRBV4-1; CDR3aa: CASSQTVLAETYEQYF; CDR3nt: TGCGCCAGCAGCCAAACGGTCCTAGCGGAGACCTACGAGCAGTACTTC
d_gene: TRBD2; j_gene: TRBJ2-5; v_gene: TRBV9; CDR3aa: CASSEGGPAQETQYF; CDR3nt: TGTGCCAGCAGCGAGGGAGGGCCTGCCCAAGAGACCCAGTACTTC
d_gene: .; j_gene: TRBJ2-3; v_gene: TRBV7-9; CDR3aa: CASSLGQATDTQYF; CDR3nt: TGTGCCAGCAGCTTAGGGCAGGCGACAGATACGCAGTATTTT